What follows are 8 T cell receptor beta chains derived from one specimen sequenced in a study of T cells after posttransplantation cyclophosphamide. The naive gate required viable CD3+CD4+ or CD3+CD8+ cells with CCR7+CD45RA+CD45RO-CD95-CD27+CD28+ phenotype. Measured with immunoSEQ multiplex PCR; TCRdb has only the in-frame clones, and not every one. The table lists about 22,000 clones, 95% to 98% of them singletons. Sequenced material: naive CD4+ T cells sorted from PBMCs. The receptors come from a man in his fifties in good health, CMV-negative, and a related stem cell transplant donor.

The rearrangement uses TRBV18 and TRBJ2-1; perhaps TRBD2 as D (5 bases). The CDR3 is 13 residues long. Trimming took off 10 bases at V and 7 bases at J, with 17 bases between the two ends. CDR1 KGHSH and CDR2 LQKENI come from the germline V gene. The DNA of the CDR3 is TGTGCCACCACCGGGAAAGGAAAAAATGAGCAGTTCTTC. This codes for CATTGKGKNEQFF.

Only one count was recorded for this clone. The chain uses TRBV21-1 and TRBJ2-5; TRBD2, as called in the table, went unchecked against the DNA. TRBV21-1 represents a pseudogene. The CDR3 contains 12 residues. Here the CDR3 reads CASSKRKETQYF. CDR3 bases: TGTGCCAGCAGCAAGCGAAAAGAGACCCAGTACTTC.

V and J are TRBV2 and TRBJ1-2; 8 bases map to TRBD1. Germline V CDR1 and CDR2: SNHLY, FYNNEI. The length of the CDR3 is 15 residues. Trimming removed 5 bases from V and 2 bases from J; junction bases left unmatched: 7. The CDR3 region is CASSIGQGFNYGYTF. The CDR3 DNA reads TGTGCCAGCAGTATCGGACAGGGTTTCAACTATGGCTACACCTTC.

In the case of this clone: Within the sample, other DNA sequences also encode this same CDR3. The J gene is TRBJ1-6, the V gene TRBV5-5, with D unclear. This CDR3 has 15 residues. Per the germline V gene, CDR1 is SGHKS and CDR2 is YYEKEE (reference sequence). Between the trimmed V and J ends, which lost 0 bases and 9 bases, there was a span of 13 bases. Here the CDR3 reads CASSLDFGLFSPLHF. CDR3 nucleotide sequence: TGTGCCAGCAGCTTGGACTTTGGGCTCTTTTCACCCCTCCACTTT.

The J gene is TRBJ2-3, the V gene TRBV5-1, with 9 bases aligning to TRBD2. V gave up 4 bases and J gave up 7 bases; unmatched junction bases: 10. Germline CDR1 reads SGHRS; CDR2 reads YFSETQ. The CDR3 is made up of 15 amino acids. The CDR3 here is CASSLSGGSSNTQYF. CDR3 sequence (DNA): TGCGCCAGCAGCCTAAGCGGGGGGTCCTCAAATACGCAGTATTTT.

The V call is TRBV5-1, the J call TRBJ2-1, with D possibly being TRBD2 (6 bases). The CDR3 totals 16 residues. Trimming cost V 0 bases and J 4 bases, with 14 bases left between them. Germline V gene data show CDR1 as SGHRS and CDR2 as YFSETQ. In DNA, the CDR3 is TGCGCCAGCAGCTTGGCCGGGACGGGGGTTTACAATGAGCAGTTCTTC. Amino acid sequence: CASSLAGTGVYNEQFF.

The CDR3 spells CSVAWRTTYNEQFF. The CDR3 DNA reads as TGCAGCGTTGCGTGGCGGACAACCTACAATGAGCAGTTCTTC. The rearrangement joins TRBV29-1 to TRBJ2-1, with D possibly TRBD1 on 5 matching bases. This CDR3 is built from 14 residues. Trimming left V 4 bases short and J 2 bases short, with 12 bases between. Germline values: CDR1 SQVTM, CDR2 ANQGSEA.

This chain connects TRBV25-1 to TRBJ1-1, with a tentative D call TRBD1 (5 bases). V was shortened by 4 bases and J by 5 bases, with 8 bases between the two germline ends. The CDR3 extends over 12 amino acids. CDR1 and CDR2 (germline): MGHDK, SYGVNS. The CDR3: CASSGGQTEAFF. The CDR3 coding sequence is TGTGCCAGCAGTGGGGGCCAGACTGAAGCTTTCTTT. The full variable domain, completed using reference TRBV25-1 and TRBJ1-1, is EADIYQTPRYLVIGTGKKITLECSQTMGHDKMYWYQQDPGMELHLIHYSYGVNSTEKGDLSSESTVSRIRTEHFPLTLESARPSHTSQYLCASSGGQTEAFFGQGTRLTVV.